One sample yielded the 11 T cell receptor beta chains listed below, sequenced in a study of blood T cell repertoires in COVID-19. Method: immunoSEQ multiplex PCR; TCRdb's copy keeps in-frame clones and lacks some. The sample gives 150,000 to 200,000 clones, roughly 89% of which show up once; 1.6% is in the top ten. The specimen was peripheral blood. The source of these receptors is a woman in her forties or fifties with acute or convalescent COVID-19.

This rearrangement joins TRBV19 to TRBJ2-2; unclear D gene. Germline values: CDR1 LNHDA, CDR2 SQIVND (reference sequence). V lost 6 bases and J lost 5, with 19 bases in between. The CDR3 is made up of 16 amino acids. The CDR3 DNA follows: TGTGCCAGTAGCAGATTCCGAGACACTTGGACCGGGGAGCTGTTTTTT. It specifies CASSRFRDTWTGELFF.

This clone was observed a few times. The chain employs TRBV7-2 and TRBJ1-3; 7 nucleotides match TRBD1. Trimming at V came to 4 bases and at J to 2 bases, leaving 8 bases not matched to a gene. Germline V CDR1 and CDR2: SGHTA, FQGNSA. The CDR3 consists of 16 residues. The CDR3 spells CASSSLTQGAGNTIYF. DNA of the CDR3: TGTGCCAGCAGCTCACTTACCCAGGGGGCTGGAAACACCATATATTTT.

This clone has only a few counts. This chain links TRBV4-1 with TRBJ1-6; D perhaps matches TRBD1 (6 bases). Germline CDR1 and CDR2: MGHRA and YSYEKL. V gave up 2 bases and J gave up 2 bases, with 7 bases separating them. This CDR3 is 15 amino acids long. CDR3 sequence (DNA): TGCGCCAGCAGCCAAAGGACAGCCTATAATTCACCCCTCCACTTT. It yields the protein CASSQRTAYNSPLHF.

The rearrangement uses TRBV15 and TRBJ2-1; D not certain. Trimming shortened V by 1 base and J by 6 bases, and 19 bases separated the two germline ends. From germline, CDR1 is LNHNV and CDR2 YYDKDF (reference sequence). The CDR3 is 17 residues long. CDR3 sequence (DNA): TGTGCCACCAGCAGAGGCCTGGCCAAAGAAAAGTCCAATGAGCAGTTCTTC. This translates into CATSRGLAKEKSNEQFF.

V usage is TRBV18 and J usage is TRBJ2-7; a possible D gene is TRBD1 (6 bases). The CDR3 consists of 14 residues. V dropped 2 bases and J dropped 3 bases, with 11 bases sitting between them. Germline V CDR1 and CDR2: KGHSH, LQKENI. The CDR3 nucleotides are TGTGCCAGCTCACCAATCGGACAGATCTACGAGCAGTACTTC. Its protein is CASSPIGQIYEQYF.

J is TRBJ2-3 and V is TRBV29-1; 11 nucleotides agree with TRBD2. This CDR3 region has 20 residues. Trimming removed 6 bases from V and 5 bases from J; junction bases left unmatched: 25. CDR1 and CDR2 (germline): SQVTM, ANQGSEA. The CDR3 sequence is CSVDYTFPSSGRLREDTQYF. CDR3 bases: TGCAGCGTCGACTACACTTTCCCCTCTAGCGGGAGGCTGAGGGAAGATACGCAGTATTTT.

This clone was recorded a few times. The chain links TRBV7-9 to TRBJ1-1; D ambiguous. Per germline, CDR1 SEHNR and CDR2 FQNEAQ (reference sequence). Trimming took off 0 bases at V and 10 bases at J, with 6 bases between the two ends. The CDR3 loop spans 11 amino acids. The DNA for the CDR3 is TGTGCCAGCAGCTTAGCGGTAGCAGCTTTCTTT. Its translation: CASSLAVAAFF.

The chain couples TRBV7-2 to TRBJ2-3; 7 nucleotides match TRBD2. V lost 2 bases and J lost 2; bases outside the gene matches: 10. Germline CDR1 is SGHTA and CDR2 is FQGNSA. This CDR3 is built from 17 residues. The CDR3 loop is CASSLSPLAAYTDTQYF. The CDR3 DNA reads TGTGCCAGCAGCTTAAGTCCTCTAGCGGCTTACACAGATACGCAGTATTTT.

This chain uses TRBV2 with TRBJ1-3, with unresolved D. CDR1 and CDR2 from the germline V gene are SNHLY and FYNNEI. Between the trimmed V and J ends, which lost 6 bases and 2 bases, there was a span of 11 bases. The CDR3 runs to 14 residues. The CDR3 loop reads CASSQRSAGNTIYF. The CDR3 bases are TGTGCCAGCAGCCAGCGTTCCGCTGGAAACACCATATATTTT.

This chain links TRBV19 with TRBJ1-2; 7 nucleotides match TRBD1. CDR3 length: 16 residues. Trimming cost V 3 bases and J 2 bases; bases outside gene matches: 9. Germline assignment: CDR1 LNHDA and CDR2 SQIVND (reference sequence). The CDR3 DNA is TGTGCCAGTAGTATCCAGGGACAGTATCCCAACTATGGCTACACCTTC. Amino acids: CASSIQGQYPNYGYTF.

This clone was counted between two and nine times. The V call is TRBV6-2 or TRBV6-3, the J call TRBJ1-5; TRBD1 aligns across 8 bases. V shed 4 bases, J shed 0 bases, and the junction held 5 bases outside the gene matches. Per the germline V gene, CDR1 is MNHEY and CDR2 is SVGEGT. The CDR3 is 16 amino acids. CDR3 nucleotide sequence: TGTGCCAGCAGTTCCCAGACAGGGGATAGCAATCAGCCCCAGCATTTT. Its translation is CASSSQTGDSNQPQHF.